A selection of T cell receptor beta chains follows, all from one sample in a study of blood T cells in healthy people across ages. TCRdb re-called the 5' RACE reads with MiXCR, one entry per CDR3 protein. Of roughly 800,000 distinct CDR3 sequences detected, more than 25% appear once; the ten largest clones hold under 3%. The sample was also reused in another study, on T cells of mothers and their children.

Sequencing used blood. These receptors came from a boy aged 5 to 17 in good health. CDR3s include the opening cysteine and the closing phenylalanine or tryptophan. D genes are given only for firm matches. Clone size is shown for a subset of rows, as once, few, many or a class of expanded clone.

TRBJ1-6,TRBD1,.,TRBV20-1,CSARDMGQGRNSPLHF,TGCAGTGCTAGAGATATGGGACAGGGAAGGAATTCACCCCTCCACTTT
TRBJ2-5,.,many,TRBV28,CASIGVDRETQYF,TGTGCCAGCATCGGGGTCGATAGGGAGACCCAGTACTTC
TRBJ1-2,.,.,TRBV7-9,CASSPEAGRGYTF,TGTGCCAGCAGCCCAGAGGCTGGGAGAGGCTACACCTTC
TRBJ2-4,.,.,TRBV7-6,CASSLGGDRRNIQYF,TGTGCCAGCAGCTTAGGGGGGGACAGAAGAAACATTCAGTACTTC
TRBJ2-5,.,.,TRBV5-1,CASSPLTRETQYF,TGCGCCAGCAGCCCCCTGACTCGAGAGACCCAGTACTTC
TRBJ2-7,.,few,TRBV5-1,CASSLRRGVPYEQYF,TGCGCCAGCAGCTTACGACGCGGGGTCCCCTACGAGCAGTACTTC
TRBJ2-5,TRBD2,.,TRBV5-1,CASSSTSARYQETQYF,TGCGCCAGCAGCTCGACTAGCGCCCGGTACCAAGAGACCCAGTACTTC
TRBJ2-5,.,few,TRBV5-1,CASSSKLPEQFFETQYF,TGCGCCAGCAGCTCCAAACTCCCGGAACAGTTTTTCGAGACCCAGTACTTC
TRBJ1-1,.,few,TRBV3-1,CASSQDGAGDWTEAFF,TGTGCCAGCAGCCAAGATGGGGCAGGGGATTGGACTGAAGCTTTCTTT
TRBJ2-5,TRBD2,many,TRBV7-8,CASSFSSGGPQETQYF,TGTGCCAGCAGCTTTAGTAGCGGGGGGCCCCAAGAGACCCAGTACTTC
TRBJ2-5,TRBD2,many,TRBV20-1,CSAHLAGGQETQYF,TGCAGTGCTCACCTAGCGGGGGGCCAAGAGACCCAGTACTTC
TRBJ1-2,.,.,TRBV6-5,CASSPRFQRGYGYTF,TGTGCCAGCAGTCCCCGGTTCCAGCGAGGCTATGGCTACACCTTC
TRBJ2-3,TRBD1,few,TRBV29-1,CSALLAGGSDTQYF,TGCAGCGCCCTTTTGGCAGGGGGCTCAGATACGCAGTATTTT
TRBJ1-2,TRBD1,few,TRBV7-2,CASSATGTVPYGYTF,TGTGCCAGCAGCGCAACCGGGACAGTTCCCTATGGCTACACCTTC
TRBJ1-4,.,.,TRBV4-2,CASSPGRFATNEKLFF,TGTGCCAGCAGCCCCGGAAGGTTTGCAACTAATGAAAAACTGTTTTTT
TRBJ1-2,TRBD1,few,TRBV5-1,CASSPGQGHGYTF,TGCGCCAGCAGCCCCGGACAGGGGCATGGCTACACCTTC
TRBJ1-4,.,few,TRBV28,CASKRGDSGREKLFF,TGTGCCAGTAAGAGGGGAGACTCGGGACGAGAAAAACTGTTTTTT
TRBJ2-4,TRBD2,few,TRBV20-1,CSADGLERGFQYF,TGCAGTGCAGACGGACTAGAGAGGGGCTTTCAGTACTTC